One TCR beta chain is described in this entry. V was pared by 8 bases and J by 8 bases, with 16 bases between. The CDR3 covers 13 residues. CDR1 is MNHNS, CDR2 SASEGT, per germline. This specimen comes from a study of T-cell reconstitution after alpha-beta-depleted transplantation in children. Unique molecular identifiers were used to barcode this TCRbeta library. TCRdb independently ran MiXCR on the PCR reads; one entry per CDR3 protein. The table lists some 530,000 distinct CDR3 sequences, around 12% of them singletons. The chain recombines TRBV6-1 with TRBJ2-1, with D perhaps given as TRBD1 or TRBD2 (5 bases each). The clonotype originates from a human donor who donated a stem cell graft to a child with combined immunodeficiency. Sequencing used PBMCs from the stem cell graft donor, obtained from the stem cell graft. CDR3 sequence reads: CASVGVGFHEQFF. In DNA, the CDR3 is TGTGCCAGCGTGGGGGTCGGGTTCCATGAGCAGTTCTTC.